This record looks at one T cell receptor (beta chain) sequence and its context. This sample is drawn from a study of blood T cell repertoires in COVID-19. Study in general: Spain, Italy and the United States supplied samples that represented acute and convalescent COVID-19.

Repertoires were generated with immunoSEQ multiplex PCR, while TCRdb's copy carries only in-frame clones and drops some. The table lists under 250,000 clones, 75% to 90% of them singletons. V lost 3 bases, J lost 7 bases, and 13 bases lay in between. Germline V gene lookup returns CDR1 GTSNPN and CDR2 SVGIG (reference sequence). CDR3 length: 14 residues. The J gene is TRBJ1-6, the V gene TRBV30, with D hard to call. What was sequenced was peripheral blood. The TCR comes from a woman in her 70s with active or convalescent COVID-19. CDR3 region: CAWSPVGANSPLHF. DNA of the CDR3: TGTGCCTGGAGCCCCGTGGGAGCGAATTCACCCCTCCACTTT.